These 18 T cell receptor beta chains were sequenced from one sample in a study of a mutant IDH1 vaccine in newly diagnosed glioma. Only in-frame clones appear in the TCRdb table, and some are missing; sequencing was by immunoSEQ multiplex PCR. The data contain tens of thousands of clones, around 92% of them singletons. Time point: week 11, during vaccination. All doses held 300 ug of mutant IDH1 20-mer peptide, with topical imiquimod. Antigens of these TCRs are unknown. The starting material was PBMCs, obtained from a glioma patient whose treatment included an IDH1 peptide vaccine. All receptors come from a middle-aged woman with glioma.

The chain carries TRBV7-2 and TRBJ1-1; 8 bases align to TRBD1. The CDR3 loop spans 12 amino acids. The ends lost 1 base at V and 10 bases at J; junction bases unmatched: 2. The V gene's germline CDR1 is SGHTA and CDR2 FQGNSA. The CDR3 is CASSLGTGRAFF. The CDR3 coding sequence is TGTGCCAGCAGCTTAGGGACAGGGAGAGCTTTCTTT.

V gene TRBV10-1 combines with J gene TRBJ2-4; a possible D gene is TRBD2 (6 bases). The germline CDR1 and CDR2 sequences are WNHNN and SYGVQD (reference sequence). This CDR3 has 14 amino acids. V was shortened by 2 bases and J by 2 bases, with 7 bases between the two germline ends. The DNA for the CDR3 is TGCGCCAGCAGTGAGGGAGGGTCCAAAAACATTCAGTACTTC. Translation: CASSEGGSKNIQYF.

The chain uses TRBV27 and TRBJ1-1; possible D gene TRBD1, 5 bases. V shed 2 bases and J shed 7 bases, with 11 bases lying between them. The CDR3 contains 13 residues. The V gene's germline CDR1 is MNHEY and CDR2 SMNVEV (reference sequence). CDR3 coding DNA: TGTGCCAGCAGTTTAGGGGGGTCGGGTGAAGCTTTCTTT. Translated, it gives CASSLGGSGEAFF.

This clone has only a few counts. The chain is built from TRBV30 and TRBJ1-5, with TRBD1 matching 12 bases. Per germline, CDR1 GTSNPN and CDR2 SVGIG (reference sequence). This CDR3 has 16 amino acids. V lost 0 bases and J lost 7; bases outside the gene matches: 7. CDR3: CAWSVLGQGAGQPQHF. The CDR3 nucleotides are TGTGCCTGGAGTGTACTGGGACAGGGGGCGGGACAGCCCCAGCATTTT.

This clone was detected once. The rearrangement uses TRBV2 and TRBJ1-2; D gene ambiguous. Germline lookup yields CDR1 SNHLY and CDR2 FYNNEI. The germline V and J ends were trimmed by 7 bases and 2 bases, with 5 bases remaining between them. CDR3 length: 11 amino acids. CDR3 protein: CASTENYGYTF. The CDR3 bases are TGTGCCAGCACGGAGAACTATGGCTACACCTTC.

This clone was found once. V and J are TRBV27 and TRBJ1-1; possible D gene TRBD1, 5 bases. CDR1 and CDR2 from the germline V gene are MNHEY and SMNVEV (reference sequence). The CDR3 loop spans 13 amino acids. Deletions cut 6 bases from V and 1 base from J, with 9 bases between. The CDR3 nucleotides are TGTGCCAGCAGGTCAGGGAAGAACACTGAAGCTTTCTTT. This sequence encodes CASRSGKNTEAFF.

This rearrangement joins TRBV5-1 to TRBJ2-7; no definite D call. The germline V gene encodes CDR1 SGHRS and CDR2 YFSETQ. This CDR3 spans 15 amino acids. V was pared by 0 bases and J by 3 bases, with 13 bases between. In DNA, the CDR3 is TGCGCCAGCAGCTTGGCGTCTGGGCACTACTACGAGCAGTACTTC. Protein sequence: CASSLASGHYYEQYF.

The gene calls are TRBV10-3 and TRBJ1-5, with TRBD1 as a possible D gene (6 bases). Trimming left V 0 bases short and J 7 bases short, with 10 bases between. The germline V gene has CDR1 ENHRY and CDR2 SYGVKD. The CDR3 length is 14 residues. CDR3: CAISESQGAQPQHF. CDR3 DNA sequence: TGTGCCATCAGTGAGTCACAGGGAGCGCAGCCCCAGCATTTT.

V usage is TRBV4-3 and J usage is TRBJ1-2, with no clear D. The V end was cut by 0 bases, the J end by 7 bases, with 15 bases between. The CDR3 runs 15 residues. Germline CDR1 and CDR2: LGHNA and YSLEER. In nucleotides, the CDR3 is TGCGCCAGCAGCCAAGAGGTAGCGGGGTGGGGTGGCTACACCTTC. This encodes CASSQEVAGWGGYTF.

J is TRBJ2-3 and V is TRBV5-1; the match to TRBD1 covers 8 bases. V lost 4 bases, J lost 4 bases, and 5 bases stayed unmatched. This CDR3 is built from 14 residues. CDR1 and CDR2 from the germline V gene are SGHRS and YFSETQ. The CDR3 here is CASSRQGSADTQYF. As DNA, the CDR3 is TGCGCCAGCAGCCGACAGGGGTCGGCAGATACGCAGTATTTT.

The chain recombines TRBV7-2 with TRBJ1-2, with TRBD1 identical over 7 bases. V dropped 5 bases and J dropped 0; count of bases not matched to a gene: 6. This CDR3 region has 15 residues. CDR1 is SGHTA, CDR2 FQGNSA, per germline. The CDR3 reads CASSPGDRANYGYTF. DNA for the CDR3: TGTGCCAGCAGCCCCGGGGACAGAGCTAACTATGGCTACACCTTC. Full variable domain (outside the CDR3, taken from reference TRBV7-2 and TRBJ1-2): GAGVSQSPSNKVTEKGKDVELRCDPISGHTALYWYRQSLGQGLEFLIYFQGNSAPDKSGLPSDRFSAERTGGSVSTLTIQRTQQEDSAVYLCASSPGDRANYGYTFGSGTRLTVV.

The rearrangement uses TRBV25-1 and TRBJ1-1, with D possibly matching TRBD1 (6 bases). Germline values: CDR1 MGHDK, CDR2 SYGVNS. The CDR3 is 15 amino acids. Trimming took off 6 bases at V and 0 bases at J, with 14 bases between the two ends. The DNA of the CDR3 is TGTGCCAGCAGGTTTACAGGGTTAGTGAACACTGAAGCTTTCTTT. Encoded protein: CASRFTGLVNTEAFF. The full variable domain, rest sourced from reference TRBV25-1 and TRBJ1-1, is EADIYQTPRYLVIGTGKKITLECSQTMGHDKMYWYQQDPGMELHLIHYSYGVNSTEKGDLSSESTVSRIRTEHFPLTLESARPSHTSQYLCASRFTGLVNTEAFFGQGTRLTVV.

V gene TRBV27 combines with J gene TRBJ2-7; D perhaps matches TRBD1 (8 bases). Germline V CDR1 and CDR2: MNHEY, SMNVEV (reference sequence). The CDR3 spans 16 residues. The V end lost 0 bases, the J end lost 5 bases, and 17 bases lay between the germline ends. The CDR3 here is CASSLSPRTGRDEQYF. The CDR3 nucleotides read TGTGCCAGCAGTTTATCCCCCAGGACAGGGAGGGACGAGCAGTACTTC.

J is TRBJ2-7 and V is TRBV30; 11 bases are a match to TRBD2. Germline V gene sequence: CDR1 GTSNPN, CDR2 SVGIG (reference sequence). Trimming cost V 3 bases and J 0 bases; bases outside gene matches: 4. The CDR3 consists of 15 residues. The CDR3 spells CAWRMTSGISYEQYF. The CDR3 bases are TGTGCCTGGAGAATGACTAGCGGGATCTCCTACGAGCAGTACTTC.

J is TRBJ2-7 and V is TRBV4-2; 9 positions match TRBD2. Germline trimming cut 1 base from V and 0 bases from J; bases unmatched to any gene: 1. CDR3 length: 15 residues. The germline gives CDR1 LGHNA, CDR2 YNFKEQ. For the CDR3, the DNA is TGTGCCAGCAGCCAAGGACTAGCGGACTCCTACGAGCAGTACTTC. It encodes CASSQGLADSYEQYF.

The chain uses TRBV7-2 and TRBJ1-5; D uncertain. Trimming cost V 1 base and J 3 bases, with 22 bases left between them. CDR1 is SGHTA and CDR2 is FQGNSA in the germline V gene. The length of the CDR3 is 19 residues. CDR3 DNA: TGTGCCAGCAGCTTAGATGTTCGCCGGCGAATCCTCCCCAATCAGCCCCAGCATTTT. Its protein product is CASSLDVRRRILPNQPQHF. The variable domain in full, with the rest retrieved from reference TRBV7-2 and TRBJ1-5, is GAGVSQSPSNKVTEKGKDVELRCDPISGHTALYWYRQSLGQGLEFLIYFQGNSAPDKSGLPSDRFSAERTGGSVSTLTIQRTQQEDSAVYLCASSLDVRRRILPNQPQHFGDGTRLSIL.

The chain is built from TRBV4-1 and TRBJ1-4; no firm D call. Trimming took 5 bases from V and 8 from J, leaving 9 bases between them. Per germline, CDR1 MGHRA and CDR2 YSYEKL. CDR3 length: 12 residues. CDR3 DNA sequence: TGCGCCAGCAGCAAGAATCAGGAAAAACTGTTTTTT. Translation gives CASSKNQEKLFF.

CDR3 residues: CASSENLARTSNQPQHF. The CDR3, as DNA: TGTGCCAGCAGTGAAAATTTGGCCCGGACTTCCAATCAGCCCCAGCATTTT. The chain links TRBV6-1 to TRBJ1-5; D is ambiguous. Germline loops: CDR1 MNHNS, CDR2 SASEGT. The ends were cut back, 2 bases at V and 3 bases at J, with 17 bases in the middle. The CDR3 spans 17 residues.